This entry concerns a single TCR beta chain. The data are from a study of cytomegalovirus exposure and HLA in healthy donors. Amplification used 60 Vbeta primers and 13 Jbeta primers. TCRdb keeps only in-frame clones here, not all; method: immunoSEQ multiplex PCR. The clone table shows some 47,000 clones, with the ten largest holding approximately 2.1%. J gave up 6 bases and V 3 bases, and 9 bases lay outside the gene matches. Germline CDR1 reads SGHKS; CDR2 reads YYEKEE (reference sequence). The CDR3 totals 15 residues. The receptor's source is a woman in her thirties or forties in good health and CMV-seronegative. This chain connects TRBV5-5 to TRBJ2-7; 10 bases match TRBD1. The sequencing sample was made of PBMCs. The CDR3 coding sequence is TGTGCCAGCAGCTGGGGAGGGACAGGGGATCGCGAGCAGTACTTC. Residues: CASSWGGTGDREQYF. The variable domain in full, completed from reference TRBV5-5 and TRBJ2-7, reads DAGVTQSPTHLIKTRGQQVTLRCSPISGHKSVSWYQQVLGQGPQFIFQYYEKEERGRGNFPDRFSARQFPNYSSELNVNALLLGDSALYLCASSWGGTGDREQYFGPGTRLTVT.